This entry features one T cell receptor (beta chain) sequence. The data belong to a study of blood T cell repertoires in COVID-19. Overall study: Sites across the United States, Italy and Spain contributed samples from acute and convalescent COVID-19.

The data were produced by immunoSEQ multiplex PCR, yet TCRdb's version contains in-frame clones alone and is incomplete. There are under 150,000 clones in the sample; 80% to 90% occur only once, and roughly 7.7% lies in the top ten. The CDR3 has 11 residues. Germline V gene sequence: CDR1 SGHRS, CDR2 YFSETQ. Between the trimmed V and J ends, which lost 4 bases and 8 bases, there was a span of 9 bases. Sequenced material: peripheral blood. The TCR comes from a human donor with acute or convalescent COVID-19. The donor label of this sample is uncertain. This sequence joins TRBV5-1 and TRBJ1-2; D gene ambiguous. The CDR3 DNA is TGCGCCAGCAGCCCGGGAGGGGGCTACACCTTC. This translates into CASSPGGGYTF.